This T cell receptor (beta chain) is drawn from a study of blood T cell repertoires in COVID-19. Generated by immunoSEQ multiplex PCR, the TCRdb table keeps only in-frame clones and is missing some. The sample holds 300,000 to 500,000 clones, around 87% seen once. The V and J ends lost 0 bases and 5 bases respectively, with 17 bases between them. The germline CDR1 and CDR2 sequences are SGDLS and YYNGEE. CDR3 size: 16 residues. This TCR came from a woman in her thirties with acute COVID-19. The chain is built from TRBV9 and TRBJ2-5; tentatively, D is TRBD2 (7 bases). Sequenced material: PBMCs or T cells enriched from blood (not recorded which). The CDR3 coding sequence is TGTGCCAGCAGCGTAGGAGGGAGGGGGGGCGACGAGACCCAGTACTTC. This translates into CASSVGGRGGDETQYF.